Listed below are T cell receptor beta chains from one sample, sequenced in a study of siplizumab effects on memory and regulatory T cells. Repertoires were generated with immunoSEQ multiplex PCR, while TCRdb's copy carries only in-frame clones and drops some. Of more than 95,000 clones listed, about 92% are singletons. Sequencing was carried out using CD4+ T cells sorted from blood. The receptors originated from a human donor in good health. Both conserved end residues are part of each CDR3. A D gene is named only where the DNA matches it firmly. Rows give clone size only sometimes, using once, few, many, or a class for an expanded clone.

v_call	j_call	clone_size	d_call	cdr3_nt	cdr3_aa
TRBV19	TRBJ2-5	NA	NA	TGTGCCAGTAGTACGGGGGCCCAAGAGACCCAGTACTTC	CASSTGAQETQYF
TRBV11-2	TRBJ2-7	NA	NA	TGTGCCAGCAGCTTAGCCGCCGGCGGCTCCTACGAGCAGTACTTC	CASSLAAGGSYEQYF
TRBV5-4	TRBJ1-1	NA	TRBD1	TGTGCCAGCAGCGCAAGGACAGGCGAGAACACTGAAGCTTTCTTT	CASSARTGENTEAFF
TRBV18	TRBJ1-1	NA	NA	TGTGCCAGCTCACCAATTCCGAAACTTCTCGGCACTGAAGCTTTCTTT	CASSPIPKLLGTEAFF
TRBV30	TRBJ1-5	few	NA	TGTGCCTGGAGTAGAAATCGGGACGGACAGCCCCAGCATTTT	CAWSRNRDGQPQHF
TRBV6-1	TRBJ1-5	NA	NA	TGTGCCAGCAGTGAAGCTCGGGGGCCCAATCAGCCCCAGCATTTT	CASSEARGPNQPQHF
TRBV29-1	TRBJ1-1	NA	NA	TGCAGCGTTGAACAAGGGTCTGAAGCTTTCTTT	CSVEQGSEAFF
TRBV9	TRBJ2-2	NA	TRBD1	TGTGCCAGCAGCGGCCGGGACAGCTTCACCGGGGAGCTGTTTTTT	CASSGRDSFTGELFF
TRBV30	TRBJ1-2	NA	NA	TGTGCCTGGAGTGTGGGGGGCAGCTATGGCTACACCTTC	CAWSVGGSYGYTF
TRBV7-2	TRBJ2-7	once	NA	TGTGCCAGCAGCTTAGCGAGCGGACAAGGGGGCTACGAGCAGTACTTC	CASSLASGQGGYEQYF
TRBV30	TRBJ1-6	few	NA	TGTGCCTGGAACCCGAGGCGCGTTAATAATTCACCCCTCCACTTT	CAWNPRRVNNSPLHF
TRBV2	TRBJ2-1	NA	NA	TGTGCCACGCAGCGGAGCTCCTACAATGAGCAGTTCTTC	CATQRSSYNEQFF
TRBV4-1	TRBJ1-5	NA	NA	TGCGCCAGCAGCCAAGATCAAAGTAGCAATCAGCCCCAGCATTTT	CASSQDQSSNQPQHF
TRBV4-2	TRBJ1-5	NA	TRBD1	TGTGCCAGCAGCCCCTGGGGACAGGGAAATCAGCCCCAGCATTTT	CASSPWGQGNQPQHF
TRBV2	TRBJ2-6	once	NA	TGTGCCAGCAGTGAACAGGCAGGGGCCAACGTCCTGACTTTC	CASSEQAGANVLTF
TRBV11-1	TRBJ1-4	NA	TRBD1	TGTGCCAGCAGCCGACAGGGCCCTTTTGAAAAACTGTTTTTT	CASSRQGPFEKLFF
TRBV4-3	TRBJ1-2	NA	NA	TGCGCCAGCAGCCAAGAATTCCGTTCCGTCTATGGCTACACCTTC	CASSQEFRSVYGYTF
TRBV18	TRBJ2-7	NA	NA	TGTGCCAGCTCACCATTGGGCGGGAAGTACGAGCAGTACTTC	CASSPLGGKYEQYF
TRBV7-9	TRBJ2-3	NA	TRBD1	TGTGCCAGCAGGAACACAGGGGTAGATACGCAGTATTTT	CASRNTGVDTQYF
TRBV7-8	TRBJ2-7	NA	NA	TGTGCCAGCAAGCTAGGAAGGGGTAGGAACTACGAGCAGTACTTC	CASKLGRGRNYEQYF
TRBV5-5	TRBJ2-2	NA	NA	TGTGCCAGCAGCTCGGACCCGGCCGGGGAGCTGTTTTTT	CASSSDPAGELFF
TRBV28	TRBJ2-7	NA	NA	TGTGCCAGCAAATCCGGCGGACAGCTCTCCTACGAGCAGTACTTC	CASKSGGQLSYEQYF
TRBV4-1	TRBJ2-1	NA	NA	TGCGCCAGCAGCCACAGTGCCGGACTAACCAGCTACAATGAGCAGTTCTTC	CASSHSAGLTSYNEQFF
TRBV7-2	TRBJ1-3	NA	NA	TGTGCCAGCAGCCCCGTAGCAGGGCCCGGAAACACCATATATTTT	CASSPVAGPGNTIYF
TRBV6-5	TRBJ1-1	NA	TRBD1	TGTGCCAGCAGTCTACAGGGGGCTAACACTGAAGCTTTCTTT	CASSLQGANTEAFF
TRBV11-1	TRBJ2-5	NA	NA	TGTGCCAGCAGCCACATCATGGAGACCCAGTACTTC	CASSHIMETQYF
TRBV6-6	TRBJ2-2	NA	NA	TGTGCCAGCAGCTCACGTCAGGGCCGTAGCACCGGGGAGCTGTTTTTT	CASSSRQGRSTGELFF
TRBV30	TRBJ1-5	once	NA	TGTGCCTGGAGCCCGCGGGCGGGGGGGCCCAAACAGCCCCAGCATTTT	CAWSPRAGGPKQPQHF
TRBV29-1	TRBJ2-5	NA	NA	TGCAGCGGGCGACTGGCCCGCTCGGGCCAGTACTTC	CSGRLARSGQYF
TRBV7-9	TRBJ1-2	NA	TRBD1	TGTGCCAGCAGCTTAGGACAGGGGAGAGGCTACACCTTC	CASSLGQGRGYTF
TRBV30	TRBJ2-7	NA	NA	TGTGCCTCGGCTCCTGGGGGGGGCTTCTACGAGCAGTACTTC	CASAPGGGFYEQYF
TRBV15	TRBJ2-1	NA	NA	TGTGCCACCAGCAGACTAGATCAACAGGGGAGGAATGAGCAGTTCTTC	CATSRLDQQGRNEQFF
TRBV6-1	TRBJ2-3	NA	NA	TGTGCCAGCAGTGCCGGTCTTAGCACAGATACGCAGTATTTT	CASSAGLSTDTQYF
TRBV19	TRBJ1-1	NA	NA	TGTGCCAGTAGTGCGTCGGCGGGAGGCACTGAAGCTTTCTTT	CASSASAGGTEAFF
TRBV29-1	TRBJ1-6	NA	TRBD1	TGCAGCGTGAGACAGGGGACAGGGAATTCACCCCTCCACTTT	CSVRQGTGNSPLHF
TRBV5-1	TRBJ1-1	NA	NA	TGCGCCAGCAGCTTGGCCATTGGATCAAACACTGAAGCTTTCTTT	CASSLAIGSNTEAFF
TRBV30	TRBJ1-4	NA	TRBD1	TGTGCCTGGAGTCTGATGACAGGGCTCAGTGAAAAACTGTTTTTT	CAWSLMTGLSEKLFF
TRBV7-8	TRBJ1-2	NA	NA	TGTGCCAGCAGCTTGACGGGAAATCCTAACTATGGCTACACCTTC	CASSLTGNPNYGYTF
TRBV4-1	TRBJ2-2	NA	NA	TGCGCCAGCAGCCAAGAAGAGGTCAGCCTCACCGGGGAGCTGTTTTTT	CASSQEEVSLTGELFF